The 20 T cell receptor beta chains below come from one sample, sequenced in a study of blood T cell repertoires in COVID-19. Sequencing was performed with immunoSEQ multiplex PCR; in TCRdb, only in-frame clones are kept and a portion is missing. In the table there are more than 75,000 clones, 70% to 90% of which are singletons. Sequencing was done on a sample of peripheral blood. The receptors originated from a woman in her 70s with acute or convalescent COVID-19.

Here the CDR3 reads CASRTGTGGSQPQHF. The CDR3 DNA reads TGTGCCAGCAGAACAGGGACAGGGGGAAGTCAGCCCCAGCATTTT. V gene TRBV6-6 combines with J gene TRBJ1-5; 11 bases are a match to TRBD1. The CDR3 extends over 15 amino acids. Trimming took 6 bases from V and 6 from J; bases not matched to a gene: 7. The germline CDR1 and CDR2 sequences are MNHNY and SVGAGI (reference sequence).

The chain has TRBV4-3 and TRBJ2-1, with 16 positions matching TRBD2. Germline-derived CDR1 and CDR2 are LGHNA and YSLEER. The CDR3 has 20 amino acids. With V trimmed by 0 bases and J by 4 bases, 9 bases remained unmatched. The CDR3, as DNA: TGCGCCAGCAGCCAAGATTCGGGGACTAGCGGGAGGGTGGGGTACAATGAGCAGTTCTTC. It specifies CASSQDSGTSGRVGYNEQFF.

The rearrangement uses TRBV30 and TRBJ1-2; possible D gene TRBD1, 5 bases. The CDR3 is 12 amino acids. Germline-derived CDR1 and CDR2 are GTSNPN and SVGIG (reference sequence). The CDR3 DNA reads TGTGGGGGGGGAACTGTTAACTATGGCTACACCTTC. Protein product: CGGGTVNYGYTF.

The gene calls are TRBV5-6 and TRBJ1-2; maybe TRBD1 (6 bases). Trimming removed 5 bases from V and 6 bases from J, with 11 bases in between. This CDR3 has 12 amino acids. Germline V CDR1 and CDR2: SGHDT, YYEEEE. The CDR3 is CASRLWTDGYTF. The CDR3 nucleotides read TGTGCCAGCAGACTATGGACAGATGGCTACACCTTC.

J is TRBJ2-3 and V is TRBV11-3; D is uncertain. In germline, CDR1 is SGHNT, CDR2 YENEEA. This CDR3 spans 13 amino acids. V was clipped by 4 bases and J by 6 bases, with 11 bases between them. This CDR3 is CASSSEASDTQYF. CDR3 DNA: TGTGCCAGCAGCTCCGAGGCTTCGGATACGCAGTATTTT.

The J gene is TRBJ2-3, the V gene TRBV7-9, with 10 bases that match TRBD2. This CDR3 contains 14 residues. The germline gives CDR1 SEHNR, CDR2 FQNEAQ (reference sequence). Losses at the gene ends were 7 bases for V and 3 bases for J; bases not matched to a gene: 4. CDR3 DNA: TGTGCCAGCACCCCGGGACTAGCGACAGATACGCAGTATTTT. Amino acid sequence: CASTPGLATDTQYF.

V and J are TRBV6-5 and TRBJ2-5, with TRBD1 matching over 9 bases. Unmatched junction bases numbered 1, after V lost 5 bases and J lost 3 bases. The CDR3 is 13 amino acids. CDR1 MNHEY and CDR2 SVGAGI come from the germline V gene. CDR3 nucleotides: TGTGCCAGCAGTCGGGACAGGGAAGAGACCCAGTACTTC. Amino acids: CASSRDREETQYF.

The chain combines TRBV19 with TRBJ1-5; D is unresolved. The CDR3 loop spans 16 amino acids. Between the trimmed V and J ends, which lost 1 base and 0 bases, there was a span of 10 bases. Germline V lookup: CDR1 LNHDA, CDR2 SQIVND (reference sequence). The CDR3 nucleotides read TGTGCCAGTAGTATAGGTACAGTATATAGCAATCAGCCCCAGCATTTT. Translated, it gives CASSIGTVYSNQPQHF.

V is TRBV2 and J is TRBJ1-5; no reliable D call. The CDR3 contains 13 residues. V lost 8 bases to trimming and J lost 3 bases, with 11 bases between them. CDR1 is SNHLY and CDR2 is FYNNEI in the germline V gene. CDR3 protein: CASSTRTNQPQHF. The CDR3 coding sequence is TGTGCCAGCTCTACCCGTACCAATCAGCCCCAGCATTTT. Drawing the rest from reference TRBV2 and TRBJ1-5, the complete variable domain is EPEVTQTPSHQVTQMGQEVILRCVPISNHLYFYWYRQILGQKVEFLVSFYNNEISEKSEIFDDQFSVERPDGSNFTLKIRSTKLEDSAMYFCASSTRTNQPQHFGDGTRLSIL.

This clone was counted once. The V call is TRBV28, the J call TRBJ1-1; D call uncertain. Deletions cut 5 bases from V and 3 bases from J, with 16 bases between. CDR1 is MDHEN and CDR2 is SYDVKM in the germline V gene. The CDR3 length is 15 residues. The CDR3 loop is CASSPSGFMDTEAFF. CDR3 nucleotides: TGTGCCAGCAGTCCCTCGGGGTTTATGGACACTGAAGCTTTCTTT.

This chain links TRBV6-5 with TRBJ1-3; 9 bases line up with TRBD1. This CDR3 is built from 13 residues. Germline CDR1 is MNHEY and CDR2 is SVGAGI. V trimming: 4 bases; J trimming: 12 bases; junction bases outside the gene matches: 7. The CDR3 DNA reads TGTGCCAGCAGTTCTCGTTCGACAGGGGGCATATATTTT. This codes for CASSSRSTGGIYF.

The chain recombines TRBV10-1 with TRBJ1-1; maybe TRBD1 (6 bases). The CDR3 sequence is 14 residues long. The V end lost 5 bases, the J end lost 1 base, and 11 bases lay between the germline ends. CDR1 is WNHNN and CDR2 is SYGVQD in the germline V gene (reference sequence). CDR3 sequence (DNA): TGCGCCAGCAGTACGGGGGGGGCGAACACTGAAGCTTTCTTT. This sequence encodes CASSTGGANTEAFF.

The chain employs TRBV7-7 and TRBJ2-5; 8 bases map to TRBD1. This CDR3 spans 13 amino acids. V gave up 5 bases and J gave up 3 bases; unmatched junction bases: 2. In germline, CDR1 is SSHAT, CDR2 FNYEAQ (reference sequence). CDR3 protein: CASSADREETQYF. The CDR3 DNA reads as TGTGCCAGCAGCGCGGACAGGGAAGAGACCCAGTACTTC.

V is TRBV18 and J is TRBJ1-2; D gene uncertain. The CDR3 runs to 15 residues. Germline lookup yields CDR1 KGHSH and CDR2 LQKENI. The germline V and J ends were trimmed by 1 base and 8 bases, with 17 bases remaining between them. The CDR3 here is CASSPLGVGGYGYTF. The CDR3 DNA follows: TGTGCCAGCTCACCACTGGGAGTCGGCGGCTACGGCTACACCTTC.

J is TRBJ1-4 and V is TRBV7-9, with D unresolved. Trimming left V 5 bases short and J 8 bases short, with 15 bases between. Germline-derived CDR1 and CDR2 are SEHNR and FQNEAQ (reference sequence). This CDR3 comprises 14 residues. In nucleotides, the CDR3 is TGTGCCAGCAGCGCGGAGAATGCGGGAGAAAAACTGTTTTTT. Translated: CASSAENAGEKLFF.

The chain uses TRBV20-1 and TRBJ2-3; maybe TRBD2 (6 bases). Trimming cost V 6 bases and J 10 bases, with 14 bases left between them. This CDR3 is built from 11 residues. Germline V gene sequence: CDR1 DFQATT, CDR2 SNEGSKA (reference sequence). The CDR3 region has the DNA TGCAGTGCCCCATTGGGGGAGGCGCAGTATTTT. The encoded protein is CSAPLGEAQYF.

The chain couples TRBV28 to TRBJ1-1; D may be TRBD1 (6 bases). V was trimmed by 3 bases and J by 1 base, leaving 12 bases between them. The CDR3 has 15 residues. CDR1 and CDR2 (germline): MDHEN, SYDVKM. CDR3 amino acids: CASSFHAGANTEAFF. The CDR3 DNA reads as TGTGCCAGCAGTTTTCACGCAGGGGCGAACACTGAAGCTTTCTTT.

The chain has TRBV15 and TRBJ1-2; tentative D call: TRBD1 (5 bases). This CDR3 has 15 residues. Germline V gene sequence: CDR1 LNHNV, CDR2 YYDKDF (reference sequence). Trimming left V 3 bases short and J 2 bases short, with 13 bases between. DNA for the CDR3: TGTGCCACCAGCAGTGATGTTAGGGGAAACTATGGCTACACCTTC. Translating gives CATSSDVRGNYGYTF. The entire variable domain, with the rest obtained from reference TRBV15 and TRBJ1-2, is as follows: DAMVIQNPRYQVTQFGKPVTLSCSQTLNHNVMYWYQQKSSQAPKLLFHYYDKDFNNEADTPDNFQSRRPNTSFCFLDIRSPGLGDTAMYLCATSSDVRGNYGYTFGSGTRLTVV.

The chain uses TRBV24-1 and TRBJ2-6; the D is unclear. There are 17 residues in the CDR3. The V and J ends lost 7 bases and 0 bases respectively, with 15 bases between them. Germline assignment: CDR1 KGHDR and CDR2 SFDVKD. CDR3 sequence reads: CATSSRLPSSGANVLTF. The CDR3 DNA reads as TGTGCCACCAGCAGCAGGCTGCCAAGCTCTGGGGCCAACGTCCTGACTTTC.

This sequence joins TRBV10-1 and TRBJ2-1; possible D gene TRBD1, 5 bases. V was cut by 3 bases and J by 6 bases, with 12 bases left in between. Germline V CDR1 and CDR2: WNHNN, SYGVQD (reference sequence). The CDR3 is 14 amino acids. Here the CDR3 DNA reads TGCGCCAGCAGTGACAGGGTTGACCTCAATGAGCAGTTCTTC. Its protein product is CASSDRVDLNEQFF.